Listed below are T cell receptor beta chains from one sample, sequenced in a study of beta chain features in type 1 diabetes. Clones were read by immunoSEQ multiplex PCR, and TCRdb kept only the in-frame ones, dropping some. The sample includes hundreds of thousands of clones, more than 12% of them seen just once. Specimen: naive CD4+ T cells from blood. The receptors derive from a man aged 18 to 35 with type 1 diabetes. CDR3s include the opening cysteine and the closing phenylalanine or tryptophan. D genes are given only for firm matches.

>TRBD1|TRBV9|TRBJ1-5
CASSAGQGLNQPQHF
>TRBD1|TRBV25-1|TRBJ2-1
CASGETGVNEQFF
>.|TRBV5-1|TRBJ2-1
CASSFGPNNEQFF
>.|TRBV18|TRBJ2-4
CASAPSAAEDIQYF
>.|TRBV29-1|TRBJ1-1
CSVEEGPTEAFF
>.|TRBV19|TRBJ2-5
CASKKTRWEETQYF
>TRBD2|TRBV5-4|TRBJ2-7
CASSSGSGRGYEQYF
>.|TRBV5-1|TRBJ2-3
CASSFGGDTQYF
>TRBD1|TRBV28|TRBJ2-7
CASSPLSGGISYEQYF
>.|TRBV10-3|TRBJ2-3
CAISESGGETDTQYF
>.|TRBV7-6|TRBJ1-6
CASSLAGTNSPLHF
>TRBD1|TRBV9|TRBJ2-6
CASSGTGTGTGANVLTF
>.|TRBV15|TRBJ1-3
CATSGRLVSSGNTIYF
>.|TRBV5-4|TRBJ1-1
CASSLGKAGARGTEAFF
>.|TRBV2|TRBJ1-6
CASSDFGGGVNSPLHF
>TRBD2|TRBV30|TRBJ2-5
CAWSGPGGETQYF
>.|TRBV4-1|TRBJ2-2
CASSQVGSTGELFF
>TRBD2|TRBV5-1|TRBJ2-1
CASSTTSGGLNEQFF
>.|TRBV5-1|TRBJ2-7
CASSFAGTSYEQYF
>.|TRBV27|TRBJ2-1
CASSSQYNEQFF
>.|TRBV5-1|TRBJ2-2
CASRRDSPNTGELFF
>.|TRBV18|TRBJ2-6
CASSPASGANVLTF
>.|TRBV18|TRBJ2-7
CASSPLLRENYEQYF
>TRBD2|TRBV5-4|TRBJ2-3
CASSPGPGLASDTQYF
>.|TRBV7-2|TRBJ2-5
CASSVTETQYF
>TRBD2|TRBV9|TRBJ2-1
CASSPGGLAVYNEQFF
>.|TRBV29-1|TRBJ2-7
CSAWASSYEQYF
>TRBD1|TRBV10-3|TRBJ1-2
CAISGDRANYGYTF
>.|TRBV7-2|TRBJ1-4
CASSFGKRGDEKLFF
>.|TRBV30|TRBJ1-2
CAWSVQWQGRGYTF
>.|TRBV30|TRBJ1-1
CAWRHTRDRSFEAFF
>.|TRBV7-2|TRBJ2-1
CASSGGAVSYNEQFF